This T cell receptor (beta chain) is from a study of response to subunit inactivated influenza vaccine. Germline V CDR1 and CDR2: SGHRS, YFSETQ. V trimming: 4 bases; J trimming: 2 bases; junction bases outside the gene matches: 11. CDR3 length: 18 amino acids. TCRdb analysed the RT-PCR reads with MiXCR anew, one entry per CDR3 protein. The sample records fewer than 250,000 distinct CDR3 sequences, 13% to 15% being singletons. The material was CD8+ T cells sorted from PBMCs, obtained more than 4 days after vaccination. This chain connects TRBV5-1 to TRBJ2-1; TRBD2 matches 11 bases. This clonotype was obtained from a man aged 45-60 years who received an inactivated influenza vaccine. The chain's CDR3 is CASSPTSGGPRAYNEQFF. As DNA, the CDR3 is TGCGCCAGCAGCCCCACTAGCGGGGGCCCGAGGGCCTACAATGAGCAGTTCTTC.